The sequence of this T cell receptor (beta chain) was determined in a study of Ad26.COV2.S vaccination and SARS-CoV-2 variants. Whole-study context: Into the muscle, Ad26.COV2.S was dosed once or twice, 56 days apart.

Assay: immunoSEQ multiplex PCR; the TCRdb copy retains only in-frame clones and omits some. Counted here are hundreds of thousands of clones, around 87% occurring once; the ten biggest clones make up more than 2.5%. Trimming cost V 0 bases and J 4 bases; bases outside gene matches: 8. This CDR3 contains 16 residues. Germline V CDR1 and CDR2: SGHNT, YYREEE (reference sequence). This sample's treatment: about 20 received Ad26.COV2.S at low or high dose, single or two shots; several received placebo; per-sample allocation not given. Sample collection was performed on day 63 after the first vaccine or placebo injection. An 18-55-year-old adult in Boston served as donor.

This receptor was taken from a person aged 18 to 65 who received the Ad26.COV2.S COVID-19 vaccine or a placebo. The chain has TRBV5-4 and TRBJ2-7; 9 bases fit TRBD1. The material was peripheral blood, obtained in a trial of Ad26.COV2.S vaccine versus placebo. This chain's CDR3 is CASSLAGTGKSYEQYF. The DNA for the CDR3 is TGTGCCAGCAGCTTGGCCGGGACAGGGAAATCATACGAGCAGTACTTC.